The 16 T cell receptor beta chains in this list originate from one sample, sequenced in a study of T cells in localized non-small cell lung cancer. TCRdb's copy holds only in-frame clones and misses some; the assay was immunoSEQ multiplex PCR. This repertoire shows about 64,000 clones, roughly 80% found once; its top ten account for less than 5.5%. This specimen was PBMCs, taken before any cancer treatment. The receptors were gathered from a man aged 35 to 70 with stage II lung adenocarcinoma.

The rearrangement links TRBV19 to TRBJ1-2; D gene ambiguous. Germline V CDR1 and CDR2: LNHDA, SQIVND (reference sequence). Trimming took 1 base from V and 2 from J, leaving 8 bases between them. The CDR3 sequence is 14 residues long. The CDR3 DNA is TGTGCCAGTAGTATAGCTCCTGTGAACTATGGCTACACCTTC. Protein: CASSIAPVNYGYTF.

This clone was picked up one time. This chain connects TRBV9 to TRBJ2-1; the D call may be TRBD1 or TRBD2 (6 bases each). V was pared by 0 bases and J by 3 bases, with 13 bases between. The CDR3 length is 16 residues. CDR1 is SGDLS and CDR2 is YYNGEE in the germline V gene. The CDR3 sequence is CASSVEEGGGYNEQFF. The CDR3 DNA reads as TGTGCCAGCAGCGTAGAAGAAGGAGGGGGCTACAATGAGCAGTTCTTC.

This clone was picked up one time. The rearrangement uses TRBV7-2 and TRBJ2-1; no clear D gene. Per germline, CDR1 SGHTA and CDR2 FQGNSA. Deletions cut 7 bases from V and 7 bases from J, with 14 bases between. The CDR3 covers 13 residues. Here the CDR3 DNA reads TGTGCCAGCAATGCGGTGGGGTCAAATGAGCAGTTCTTC. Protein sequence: CASNAVGSNEQFF. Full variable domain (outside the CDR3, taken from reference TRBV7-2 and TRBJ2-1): GAGVSQSPSNKVTEKGKDVELRCDPISGHTALYWYRQSLGQGLEFLIYFQGNSAPDKSGLPSDRFSAERTGGSVSTLTIQRTQQEDSAVYLCASNAVGSNEQFFGPGTRLTVL.

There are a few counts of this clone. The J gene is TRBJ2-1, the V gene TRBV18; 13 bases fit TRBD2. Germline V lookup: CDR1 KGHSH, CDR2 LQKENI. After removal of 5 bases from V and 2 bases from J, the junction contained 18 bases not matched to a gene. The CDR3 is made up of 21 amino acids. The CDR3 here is CASSSEMKGLAGALTYNEQFF. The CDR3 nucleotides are TGTGCCAGCTCATCCGAAATGAAAGGACTAGCGGGAGCTTTGACCTACAATGAGCAGTTCTTC.

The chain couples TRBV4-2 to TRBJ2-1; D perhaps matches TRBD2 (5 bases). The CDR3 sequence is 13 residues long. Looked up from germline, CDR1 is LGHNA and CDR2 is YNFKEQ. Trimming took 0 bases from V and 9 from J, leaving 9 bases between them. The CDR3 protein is CASSQDLAGEQFF. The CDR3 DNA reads TGTGCCAGCAGCCAAGATCTGGCGGGTGAGCAGTTCTTC.

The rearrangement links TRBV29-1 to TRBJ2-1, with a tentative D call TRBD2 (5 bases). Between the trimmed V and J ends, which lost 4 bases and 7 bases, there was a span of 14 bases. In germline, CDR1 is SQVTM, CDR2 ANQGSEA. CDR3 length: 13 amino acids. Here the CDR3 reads CSVGWTANNEQFF. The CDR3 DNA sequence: TGCAGCGTTGGGTGGACTGCTAATAATGAGCAGTTCTTC.

CDR3 region: CASQRLAGARDTQYF. CDR3 in DNA: TGTGCCAGCCAGAGACTAGCGGGAGCGAGAGATACGCAGTATTTT. The gene calls are TRBV19 and TRBJ2-3; 12 bases map to TRBD2. The V gene end was trimmed by 9 bases and the J gene end by 5 bases; junction bases not matched to a gene: 9. Per germline, CDR1 LNHDA and CDR2 SQIVND (reference sequence). CDR3 length: 15 amino acids.

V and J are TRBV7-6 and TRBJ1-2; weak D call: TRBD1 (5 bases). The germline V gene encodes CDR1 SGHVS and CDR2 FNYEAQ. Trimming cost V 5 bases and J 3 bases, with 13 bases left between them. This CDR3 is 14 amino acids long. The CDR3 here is CASSPERGHYGYTF. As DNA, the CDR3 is TGTGCCAGCAGCCCAGAACGGGGCCACTATGGCTACACCTTC.

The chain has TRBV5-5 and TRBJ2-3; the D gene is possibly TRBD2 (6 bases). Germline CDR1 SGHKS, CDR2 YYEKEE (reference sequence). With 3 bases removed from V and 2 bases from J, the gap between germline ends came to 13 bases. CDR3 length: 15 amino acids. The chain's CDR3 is CASSSRGGYTDTQYF. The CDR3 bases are TGTGCCAGCAGCTCGAGGGGAGGATACACAGATACGCAGTATTTT.

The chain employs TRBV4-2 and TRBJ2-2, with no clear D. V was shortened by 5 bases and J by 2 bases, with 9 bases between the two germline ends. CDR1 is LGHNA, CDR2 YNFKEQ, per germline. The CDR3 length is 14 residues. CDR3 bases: TGTGCCAGCAGCGGGCCCACAAACACCGGGGAGCTGTTTTTT. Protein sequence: CASSGPTNTGELFF.

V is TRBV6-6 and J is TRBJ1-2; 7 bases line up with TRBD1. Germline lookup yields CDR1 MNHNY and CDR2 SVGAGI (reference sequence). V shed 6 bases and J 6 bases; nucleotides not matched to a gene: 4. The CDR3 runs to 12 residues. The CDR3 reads CASSQTGNGYTF. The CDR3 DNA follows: TGTGCCAGCAGCCAGACAGGGAATGGCTACACCTTC.

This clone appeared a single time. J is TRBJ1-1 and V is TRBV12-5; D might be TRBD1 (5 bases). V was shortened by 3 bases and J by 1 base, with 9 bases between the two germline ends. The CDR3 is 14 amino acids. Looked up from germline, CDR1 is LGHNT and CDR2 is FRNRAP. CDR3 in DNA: TGTGCTAGTGGTTTACCGGGGGAGAACACTGAAGCTTTCTTT. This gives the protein CASGLPGENTEAFF.

CDR3 sequence (DNA): TGCAGCGCCCTGGGGACGTATTACAGGGGCTACAATGAGCAGTTCTTC. This sequence encodes CSALGTYYRGYNEQFF. The chain recombines TRBV29-1 with TRBJ2-1; TRBD1 agrees at 7 bases. In germline, CDR1 is SQVTM, CDR2 ANQGSEA. Unmatched junction bases numbered 15, after V lost 7 bases and J lost 3 bases. This CDR3 has 16 residues.

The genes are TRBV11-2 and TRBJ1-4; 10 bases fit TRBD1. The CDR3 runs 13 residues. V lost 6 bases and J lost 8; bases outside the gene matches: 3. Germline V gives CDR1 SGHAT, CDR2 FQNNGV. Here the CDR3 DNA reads TGTGCCAGCAGGGGACAGGGGAAGGAAAAACTGTTTTTT. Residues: CASRGQGKEKLFF.

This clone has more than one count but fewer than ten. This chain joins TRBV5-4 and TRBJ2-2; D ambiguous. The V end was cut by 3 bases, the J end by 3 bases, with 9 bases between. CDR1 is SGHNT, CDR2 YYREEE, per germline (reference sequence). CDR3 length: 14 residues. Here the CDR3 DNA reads TGTGCCAGCAGCTGGACCCAGGACACCGGGGAGCTGTTTTTT. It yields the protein CASSWTQDTGELFF.

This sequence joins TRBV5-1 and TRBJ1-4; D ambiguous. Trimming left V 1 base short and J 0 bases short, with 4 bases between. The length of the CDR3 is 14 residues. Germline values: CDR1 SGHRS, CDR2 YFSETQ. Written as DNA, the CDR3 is TGCGCCAGCAGCTTGACAGCAACTAATGAAAAACTGTTTTTT. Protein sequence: CASSLTATNEKLFF.